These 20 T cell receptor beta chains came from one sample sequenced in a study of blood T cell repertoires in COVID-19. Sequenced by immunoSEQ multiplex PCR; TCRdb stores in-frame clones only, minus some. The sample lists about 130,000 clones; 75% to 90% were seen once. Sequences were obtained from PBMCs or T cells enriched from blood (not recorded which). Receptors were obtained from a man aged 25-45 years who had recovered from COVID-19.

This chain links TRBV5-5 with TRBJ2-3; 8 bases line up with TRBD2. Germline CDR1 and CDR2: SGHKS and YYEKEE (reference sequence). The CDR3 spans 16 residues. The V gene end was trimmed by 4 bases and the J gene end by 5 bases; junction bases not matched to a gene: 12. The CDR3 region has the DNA TGTGCCAGCAGCCCGCAGGAGCGGGAGCATGGAGATACGCAGTATTTT. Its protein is CASSPQEREHGDTQYF.

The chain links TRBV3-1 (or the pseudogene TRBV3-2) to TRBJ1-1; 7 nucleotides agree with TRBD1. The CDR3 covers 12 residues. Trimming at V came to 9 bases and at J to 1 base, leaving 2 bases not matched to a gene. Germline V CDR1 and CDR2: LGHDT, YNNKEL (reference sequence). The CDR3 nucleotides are TGTGCCAGGTCAGGGGGGAACACTGAAGCTTTCTTT. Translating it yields CARSGGNTEAFF.

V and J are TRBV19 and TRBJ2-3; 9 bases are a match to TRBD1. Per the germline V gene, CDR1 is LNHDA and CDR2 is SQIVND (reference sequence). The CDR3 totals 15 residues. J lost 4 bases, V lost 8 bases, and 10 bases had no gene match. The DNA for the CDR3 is TGTGCCAGTTCTAACTCCGGGACAGGGTCAGATACGCAGTATTTT. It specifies CASSNSGTGSDTQYF.

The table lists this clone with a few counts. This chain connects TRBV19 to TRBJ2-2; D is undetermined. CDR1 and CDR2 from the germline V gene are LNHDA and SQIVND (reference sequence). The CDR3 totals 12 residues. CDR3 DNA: TGTCTCGTCAGAACGAACACCGGGGAGCTGTTTTTT. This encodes CLVRTNTGELFF.

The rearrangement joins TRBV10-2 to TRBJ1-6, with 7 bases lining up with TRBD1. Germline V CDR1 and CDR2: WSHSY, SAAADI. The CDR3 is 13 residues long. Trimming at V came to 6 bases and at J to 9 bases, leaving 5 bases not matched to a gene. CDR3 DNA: TGCGCCAGCAGGGAAGGGGGCCCTTCACCCCTCCACTTT. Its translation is CASREGGPSPLHF.

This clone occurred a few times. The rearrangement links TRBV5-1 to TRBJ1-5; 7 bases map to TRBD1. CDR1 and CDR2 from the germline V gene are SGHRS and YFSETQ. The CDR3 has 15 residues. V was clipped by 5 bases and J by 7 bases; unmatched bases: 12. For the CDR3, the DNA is TGCGCCAGCAGTTCCGGTGAGGGGGCGAACCAGCCCCAGCATTTT. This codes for CASSSGEGANQPQHF.

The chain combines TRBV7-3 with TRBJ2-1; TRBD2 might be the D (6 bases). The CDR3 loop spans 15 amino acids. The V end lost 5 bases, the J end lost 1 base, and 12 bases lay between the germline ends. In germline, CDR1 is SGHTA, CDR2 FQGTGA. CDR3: CASSPERASYNEQFF. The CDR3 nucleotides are TGTGCCAGCAGCCCCGAGCGGGCATCCTACAATGAGCAGTTCTTC.

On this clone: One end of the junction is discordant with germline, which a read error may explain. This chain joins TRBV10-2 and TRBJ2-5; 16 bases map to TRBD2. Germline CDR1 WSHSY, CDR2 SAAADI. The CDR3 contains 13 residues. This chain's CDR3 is CASSEIGTSGRDF. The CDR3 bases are TGCGCCAGCAGTGAGATCGGGACTAGCGGGAGGGACTTC.

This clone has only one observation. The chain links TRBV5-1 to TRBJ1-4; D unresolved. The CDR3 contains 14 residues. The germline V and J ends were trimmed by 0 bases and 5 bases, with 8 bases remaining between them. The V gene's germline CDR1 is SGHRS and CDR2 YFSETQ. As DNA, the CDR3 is TGCGCCAGCAGCTTGGATATCCTCAATGAAAAACTGTTTTTT. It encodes CASSLDILNEKLFF.

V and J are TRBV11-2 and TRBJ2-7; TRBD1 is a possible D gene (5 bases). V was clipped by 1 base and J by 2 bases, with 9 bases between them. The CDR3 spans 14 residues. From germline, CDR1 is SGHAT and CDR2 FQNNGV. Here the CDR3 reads CASSLGGGAYEQYV. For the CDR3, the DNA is TGTGCCAGCAGCTTAGGGGGCGGTGCCTACGAGCAGTACGTC.

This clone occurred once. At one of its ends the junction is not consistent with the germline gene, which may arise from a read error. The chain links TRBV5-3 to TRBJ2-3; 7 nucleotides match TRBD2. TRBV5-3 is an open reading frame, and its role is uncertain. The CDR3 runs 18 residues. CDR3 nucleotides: TGTGTCAGAAGCTTGTGGGTTGGCGGGAGCGACCTCACAGATACGCAGTATTTT. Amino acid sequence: CVRSLWVGGSDLTDTQYF.

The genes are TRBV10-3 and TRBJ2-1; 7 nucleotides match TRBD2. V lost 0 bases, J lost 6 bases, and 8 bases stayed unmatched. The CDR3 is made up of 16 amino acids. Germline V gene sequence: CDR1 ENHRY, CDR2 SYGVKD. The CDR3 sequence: CAISESGGGPGNEQFF. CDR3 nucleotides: TGTGCCATCAGTGAGTCGGGGGGAGGGCCGGGCAATGAGCAGTTCTTC.

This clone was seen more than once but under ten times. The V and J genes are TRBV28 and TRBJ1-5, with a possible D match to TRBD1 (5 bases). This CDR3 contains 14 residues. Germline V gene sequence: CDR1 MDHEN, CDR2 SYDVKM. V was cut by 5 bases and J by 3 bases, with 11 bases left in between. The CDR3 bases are TGTGCCAGCAGTACTCAGGGATCCAATCAGCCCCAGCATTTT. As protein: CASSTQGSNQPQHF.

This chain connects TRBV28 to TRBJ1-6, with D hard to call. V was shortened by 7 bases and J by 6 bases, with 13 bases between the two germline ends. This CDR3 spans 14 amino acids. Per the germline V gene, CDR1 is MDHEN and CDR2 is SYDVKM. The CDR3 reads CASMIGSVNSPLHF. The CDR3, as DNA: TGTGCCAGCATGATTGGCAGCGTTAATTCACCCCTCCACTTT.

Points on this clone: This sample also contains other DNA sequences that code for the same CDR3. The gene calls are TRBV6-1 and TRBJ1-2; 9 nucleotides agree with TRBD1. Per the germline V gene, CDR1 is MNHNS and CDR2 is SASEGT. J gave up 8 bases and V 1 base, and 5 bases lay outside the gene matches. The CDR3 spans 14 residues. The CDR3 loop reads CASSEEGQGKGYTF. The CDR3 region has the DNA TGTGCCAGCAGTGAAGAGGGACAGGGAAAAGGCTACACCTTC.

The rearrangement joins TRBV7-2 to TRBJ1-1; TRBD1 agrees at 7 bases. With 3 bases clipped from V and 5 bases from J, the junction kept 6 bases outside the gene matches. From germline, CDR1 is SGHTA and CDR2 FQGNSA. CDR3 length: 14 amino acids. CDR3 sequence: CASSFPGGRTEAFF. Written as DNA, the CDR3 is TGTGCCAGCAGCTTCCCAGGGGGGAGGACTGAAGCTTTCTTT.

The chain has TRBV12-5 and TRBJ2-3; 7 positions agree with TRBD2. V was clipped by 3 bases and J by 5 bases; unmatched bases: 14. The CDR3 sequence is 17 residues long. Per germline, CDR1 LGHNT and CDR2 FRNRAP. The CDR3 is CASGFRNPSGWQDTQYF. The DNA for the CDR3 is TGTGCTAGTGGTTTTCGAAACCCTAGCGGTTGGCAAGATACGCAGTATTTT. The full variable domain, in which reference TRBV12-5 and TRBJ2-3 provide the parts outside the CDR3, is DARVTQTPRHKVTEMGQEVTMRCQPILGHNTVFWYRQTMMQGLELLAYFRNRAPLDDSGMPKDRFSAEMPDATLATLKIQPSEPRDSAVYFCASGFRNPSGWQDTQYFGPGTRLTVL.

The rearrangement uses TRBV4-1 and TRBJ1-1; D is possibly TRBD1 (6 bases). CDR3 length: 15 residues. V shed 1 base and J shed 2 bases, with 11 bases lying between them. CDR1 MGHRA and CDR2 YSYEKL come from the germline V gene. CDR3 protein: CASSQVTGSNTEAFF. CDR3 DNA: TGCGCCAGCAGCCAAGTGACAGGCTCAAACACTGAAGCTTTCTTT.

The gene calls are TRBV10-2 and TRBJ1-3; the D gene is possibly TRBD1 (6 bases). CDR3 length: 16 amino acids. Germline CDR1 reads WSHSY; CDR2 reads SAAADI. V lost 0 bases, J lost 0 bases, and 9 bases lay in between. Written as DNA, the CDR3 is TGCGCCAGCAGTGAGTCGACAGGCGGCTCTGGAAACACCATATATTTT. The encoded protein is CASSESTGGSGNTIYF.

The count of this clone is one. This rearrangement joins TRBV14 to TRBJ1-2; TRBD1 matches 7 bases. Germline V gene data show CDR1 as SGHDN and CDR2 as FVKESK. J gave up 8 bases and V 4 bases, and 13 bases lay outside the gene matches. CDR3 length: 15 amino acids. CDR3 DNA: TGTGCCAGCAGCCCCCGACAGGGCCCGGTGGGAGGCTACACCTTC. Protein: CASSPRQGPVGGYTF.